This T cell receptor beta chain was recorded in a study of cytomegalovirus exposure and HLA in healthy donors (dated by TCRdb to the late 2010s). Regarding the study in general: A later analysis indicated that the 100 to 150 validation repertoires were generated on the platform also employed for the approximately 700 repertoires of the first cohort. The aim of the study was to test whether cataloging public T cell receptors could identify signatures of past pathogen exposure. Along with the roughly 670-subject first cohort, a separate validation cohort of about 110 different subjects was used. To predict cytomegalovirus infection status, the study combined high-throughput TCR immunosequencing, statistical association of individual TCRs with disease status, and machine learning. The full study reports these points: It was suggested by the authors that the approach could potentially be generalized to other disease states and immunological phenotypes. Across donors, most TCR sequences were observed very rarely, whereas some public TCRs were present in many individuals. A later analysis had no HLA typing for the validation cohort, so co-occurrence there was scored across all 120 or so repertoires. In the study, around 150 TCR beta chains were listed as associated with cytomegalovirus. The classifier was reported to diagnose cytomegalovirus status with high specificity and sensitivity in both the original cohort and the validation cohort. In a later analysis, TCRs clustered in the first cohort were found to also tend to co-occur in the approximately 110 validation repertoires, with about 93% of cluster scores above 0. A few of the identified cytomegalovirus-associated TCR beta chains were confirmed in vitro to be specific for cytomegalovirus antigens.

The table lists this clone with a count of one. Its antigen has not been determined. Nothing much larger sits one base from this clone, and base qualities are not available. The protocol used for the library was the immunoSEQ multiplex PCR assay. In the authors' own workflow: A statistical classification framework was developed to diagnose cytomegalovirus status using the catalog of TCR beta chain sequences. TCRdb stores this immuneACCESS table with in-frame sequences only. Part of the clones is absent; in the studies checked, under half of the shortfall reflects unresolved V genes, and no reason is known for the rest. That table furnishes V, J and clone size, whereas the DNA furnished D and trimming. Present in this sample are fewer than 75,000 clones, 85% to 95% of which were seen just once. The ten most abundant clones make up 3% to 4% of the sample. The donors were included in the validation cohort of approximately 130 subjects, a group kept apart from the approximately 690-subject first cohort.

The germline V gene sets CDR1 to MDHEN and CDR2 to SYDVKM. The junction shows trimming of 4 bases on V and 3 bases on J, plus 15 bases between the germline ends. The CDR3 goes from the cysteine to the phenylalanine over 15 residues. The CDR3 DNA has 45 bases and is translated from base 1. The sequence is built from TRBV28 and TRBJ1-2; TRBD1 is possibly the D segment (5 matching bases). Specimen: PBMCs. The TCR sequence derives from a man younger than 35 in good health and CMV-seronegative. The nucleotide sequence reads TGTGCCAGCAGTTCCATTCAGGCAGGGTACTATGGCTACACCTTC. This gives the protein CASSSIQAGYYGYTF.